A selection of T cell receptor beta chains follows, all from one sample in a study of blood T cell repertoires in COVID-19. Sequencing used immunoSEQ multiplex PCR; TCRdb keeps in-frame clones, though not all of them. Here the sample spans roughly 26,000 clones, around 83% being singletons. The sequenced material came from peripheral blood. The receptors were gathered from a human donor in a cohort sampled during active COVID-19. Both conserved end residues are trimmed from each CDR3. Each record gives: J gene, V gene, CDR3 protein.

TRBJ2-7 | TRBV10-3 | AISESFTREY
TRBJ2-7 | TRBV5-1 | ASSGPSYEQY
TRBJ2-7 | TRBV9 | ASSVRGDSSSYEQY
TRBJ2-1 | TRBV25-1 | ASSDTSGVYNEQF
TRBJ2-1 | TRBV7-9 | ASRYRQGGSYNEQF
TRBJ1-3 | TRBV7-6 | ASSSRDRKSSGNTIY
TRBJ2-7 | TRBV23-1 | ASSQPTGQVGPDCEQY
TRBJ1-1 | TRBV6-5 | ASSAPLGANTEAF
TRBJ2-1 | TRBV7-9 | ASSYETGGLGNEQF
TRBJ1-5 | TRBV19 | ASSIVSRGGQPQH
TRBJ2-5 | TRBV5-5 | ASSRQAGGQETQY
TRBJ2-7 | TRBV6-6 | ASSYSTGVESYEQY
TRBJ2-1 | TRBV4-3 | ASSQDVAQGSFNEQF
TRBJ2-3 | TRBV6-6 | ASDRGVKGDTQY
TRBJ2-5 | TRBV28 | ASSLRGFTGRETQY
TRBJ1-2 | TRBV19 | ASSLNRAANYGYT
TRBJ2-3 | TRBV29-1 | SVKKGRLTDTQY
TRBJ2-7 | TRBV25-1 | ASSHTGALSNEQY
TRBJ2-6 | TRBV29-1 | SVASGANVLT
TRBJ1-1 | TRBV3-1/TRBV3-2 | ASSQDLGGHTEAF
TRBJ1-2 | TRBV27 | ASSSLDRGRPNYGYT
TRBJ2-3 | TRBV4-3 | ASSSPGLAGESDTQY
TRBJ1-2 | TRBV3-1/TRBV3-2 | ASSQFRGDRSHLRAYGYT
TRBJ2-2 | TRBV9 | ASSAEGRGTGELF
TRBJ2-1 | TRBV5-1 | ASSLSGLAGGGEQF
TRBJ2-3 | TRBV28 | ASSPGGELAGGGPDTQY
TRBJ2-2 | TRBV6-5 | ASSSQTTNTGELF
TRBJ1-6 | TRBV27 | ASSSTVSSYNSPLH
TRBJ1-4 | TRBV25-1 | ASSESRREKLF
TRBJ2-3 | TRBV4-3 | ASSQDRTGYTDTQY
TRBJ1-5 | TRBV6-2/TRBV6-3 | ASSYPRGDSQPQH
TRBJ1-3 | TRBV28 | ASSLRPSSGNTIY
TRBJ1-2 | TRBV13 | ASGEGDYGYT
TRBJ1-1 | TRBV6-4 | ASSEWSGLGTEAF
TRBJ1-1 | TRBV12-5 | ASGLKQGGEAF
TRBJ1-2 | TRBV7-9 | ASSLSDRIVRGYT
TRBJ1-2 | TRBV19 | ASSHVWGQLNYGYT
TRBJ2-3 | TRBV5-6 | ASSSQGVGDTDTQY
TRBJ2-3 | TRBV10-3 | AISESRLAGGKDTQY
TRBJ1-1 | TRBV27 | ASSLRGTEAF
TRBJ2-2 | TRBV12-3/TRBV12-4 | ASFRSTGELF
TRBJ2-3 | TRBV6-6 | ATLGLAVTSTDTQY
TRBJ1-2 | TRBV7-2 | ASSLSQGANYGYT
TRBJ1-2 | TRBV5-1 | ASSLAGQGLGYT
TRBJ1-1 | TRBV7-2 | ASSLIPGGNTEAF
TRBJ2-3 | TRBV5-1 | ASSPGGGTDTQY
TRBJ1-1 | TRBV16 | ASSPSFEGTEAF
TRBJ2-6 | TRBV7-2 | ASSFTGSGANVLT
TRBJ1-3 | TRBV19 | ASSTNKGIYGNTIY
TRBJ2-3 | TRBV7-2 | ASSLRLAGGGRTDTQY
TRBJ2-7 | TRBV19 | ASSILDRSYEQY
TRBJ2-1 | TRBV24-1 | AVSESSYNEQF
TRBJ1-1 | TRBV7-8 | ASSSGFPEAF